This T cell receptor (beta chain) was captured by sequencing in a study of shared clonotypes between healthy human individuals. Sequencing was performed with immunoSEQ multiplex PCR; in TCRdb, only in-frame clones are kept and a portion is missing. The sample contains over 950,000 clones, roughly 80% of which appear only once. CDR3 length equals 15 residues. V lost 4 bases and J lost 6, with 20 bases in between. The germline V gene encodes CDR1 SGDLS and CDR2 YYNGEE. The rearrangement uses TRBV9 and TRBJ2-7; D is perhaps TRBD2 (5 bases). Sequencing was carried out using memory CD4+ T cells from PBMCs. Documented subset: CD45RA-negative fraction. The TCR originated in a man aged 18 to 30 in good health. Some clones in this sample may be carry-over from other donors' samples. The CDR3 nucleotides read TGTGCCAGCAGCCTCGGACCGTCTAGCATAGGCGAGCAGTACTTC. Amino acids: CASSLGPSSIGEQYF. The full variable domain, with the rest looked up from reference TRBV9 and TRBJ2-7, is DSGVTQTPKHLITATGQRVTLRCSPRSGDLSVYWYQQSLDQGLQFLIQYYNGEERAKGNILERFSAQQFPDLHSELNLSSLELGDSALYFCASSLGPSSIGEQYFGPGTRLTVT.